The entry below gives a single TCR beta chain sequence along with its context. The V segment lost 5 bases and the J segment 2 bases; nucleotides outside the gene matches: 9. Germline V gene data show CDR1 as SEHNR and CDR2 as FQNEAQ (reference sequence). This CDR3 is 15 amino acids long. In the study's own analysis: Amplified reference gene primers provided the basis for estimating nucleated cell counts. Only in-frame clones appear in the TCRdb table, and some are missing; sequencing was by immunoSEQ multiplex PCR. The V and J calls and clone size are taken from that table; D and trimming were inferred from the DNA. The top ten clones hold around 7.2% of a sample with under 20,000 clones, 91% of them seen once. The data stem from a study of blood T cell repertoires in COVID-19. Looking at the study overall: Donors in the United States, Italy and Spain gave samples during acute or convalescent COVID-19. PBMCs, B-cell-depleted T cells, or T cells provided the cDNA or gDNA that made up the material.

The V call is TRBV7-9, the J call TRBJ2-7, with 7 bases fitting TRBD1. The clonotype comes from a human donor in a cohort sampled during active COVID-19. The sample consisted of peripheral blood. The CDR3 region has the DNA TGTGCCAGCAGCCCAGACAGGGTTCGAGCCTACGAGCAGTACTTC. Its translation: CASSPDRVRAYEQYF.